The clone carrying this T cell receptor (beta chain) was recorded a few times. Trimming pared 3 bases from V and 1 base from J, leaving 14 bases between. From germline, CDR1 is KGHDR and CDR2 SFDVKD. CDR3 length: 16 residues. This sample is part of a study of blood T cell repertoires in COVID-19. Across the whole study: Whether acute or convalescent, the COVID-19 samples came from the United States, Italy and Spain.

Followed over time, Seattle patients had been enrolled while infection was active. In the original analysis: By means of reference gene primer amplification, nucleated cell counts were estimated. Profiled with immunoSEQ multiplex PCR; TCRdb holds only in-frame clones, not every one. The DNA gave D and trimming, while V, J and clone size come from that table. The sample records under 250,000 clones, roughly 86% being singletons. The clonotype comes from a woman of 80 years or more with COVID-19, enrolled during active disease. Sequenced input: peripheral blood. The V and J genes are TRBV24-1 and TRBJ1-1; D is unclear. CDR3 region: CATSDGGKGKNTEAFF. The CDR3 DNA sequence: TGTGCCACCAGTGATGGAGGGAAGGGAAAGAACACTGAAGCTTTCTTT.